A single sample gave rise to the 8 T cell receptor beta chains below, sequenced in a study of lymphopenia after photon versus proton radiotherapy. Assay used: immunoSEQ multiplex PCR; TCRdb lists only in-frame clones, some missing. Of about 12,000 clones listed, more than 70% are singletons. The sequenced sample was peripheral blood, obtained from a patient treated with proton-based radiotherapy. The receptors here all came from a man in his sixties with pancreatic cancer.

This chain joins TRBV5-1 and TRBJ2-1, with 14 bases that match TRBD2. The CDR3 has 15 residues. Looked up from germline, CDR1 is SGHRS and CDR2 is YFSETQ. After removal of 4 bases from V and 9 bases from J, the junction contained 6 bases not matched to a gene. The CDR3 loop is CASSPGTSGSSEQFF. DNA of the CDR3: TGCGCCAGCAGCCCGGGGACTAGCGGGAGCTCTGAGCAGTTCTTC.

The chain combines TRBV29-1 with TRBJ1-2; possibly TRBD1 for D (5 bases). Trimming took off 3 bases at V and 8 bases at J, with 7 bases between the two ends. Germline values: CDR1 SQVTM, CDR2 ANQGSEA. CDR3 length: 10 amino acids. This CDR3 is CSVDEGGYTF. CDR3 sequence (DNA): TGCAGCGTTGATGAGGGGGGCTACACCTTC.

The V gene is TRBV27, the J gene TRBJ2-1, with D maybe TRBD1 (8 bases). This CDR3 comprises 16 residues. The V gene lost 7 bases and the J gene lost 7 bases, with 23 bases spanning the gap. The germline gives CDR1 MNHEY, CDR2 SMNVEV (reference sequence). The CDR3 region has the DNA TGTGCCAGCACCCGGGGGGTCGGACAGGGATGGAATGAGCAGTTCTTC. Protein: CASTRGVGQGWNEQFF.

This clone was seen a single time. The chain has TRBV28 and TRBJ2-3; the D gene is possibly TRBD2 (6 bases). The germline V gene encodes CDR1 MDHEN and CDR2 SYDVKM. The CDR3 length is 17 residues. Trimming cost V 3 bases and J 0 bases, with 16 bases left between them. The CDR3 region is CASSLGPAGLSTDTQYF. CDR3 DNA: TGTGCCAGCAGTTTGGGCCCGGCGGGGCTAAGCACAGATACGCAGTATTTT. Full variable domain (missing parts from reference TRBV28 and TRBJ2-3): DVKVTQSSRYLVKRTGEKVFLECVQDMDHENMFWYRQDPGLGLRLIYFSYDVKMKEKGDIPEGYSVSREKKERFSLILESASTNQTSMYLCASSLGPAGLSTDTQYFGPGTRLTVL.

V gene TRBV29-1 combines with J gene TRBJ1-4; the D gene is possibly TRBD1 (5 bases). Per germline, CDR1 SQVTM and CDR2 ANQGSEA. The CDR3 is made up of 14 amino acids. Trimming removed 0 bases at V and 7 bases at J, with 12 bases between. The CDR3 is CSVEEEAGSEKLFF. CDR3 bases: TGCAGCGTTGAAGAGGAGGCAGGGAGTGAAAAACTGTTTTTT. Variable domain in full (rest from reference TRBV29-1 and TRBJ1-4): SAVISQKPSRDICQRGTSLTIQCQVDSQVTMMFWYRQQPGQSLTLIATANQGSEATYESGFVIDKFPISRPNLTFSTLTVSNMSPEDSSIYLCSVEEEAGSEKLFFGSGTQLSVL.

This chain links TRBV28 with TRBJ1-2; tentatively, D is TRBD1 (6 bases). The V end was cut by 6 bases, the J end by 5 bases, with 10 bases between. From germline, CDR1 is MDHEN and CDR2 SYDVKM. This CDR3 contains 12 residues. The CDR3 reads CASSLGAYGYTF. Written as DNA, the CDR3 is TGTGCCAGCAGCCTGGGGGCTTATGGCTACACCTTC.

The V gene is TRBV11-2, the J gene TRBJ2-3; no firm D call. The V end was cut by 4 bases, the J end by 0 bases, with 20 bases between. The germline gives CDR1 SGHAT, CDR2 FQNNGV. This CDR3 is built from 18 residues. In nucleotides, the CDR3 is TGTGCCAGCAGCTCCCATCGCGGTCGGCGGATGAGCACAGATACGCAGTATTTT. Translation gives CASSSHRGRRMSTDTQYF.

The CDR3 sequence: CASSHRTGGASGYTF. The DNA of the CDR3 is TGCGCCAGCAGCCACCGGACAGGGGGCGCGAGTGGCTACACCTTC. The gene calls are TRBV4-1 and TRBJ1-2; 11 bases are a match to TRBD1. V shed 3 bases and J 7 bases; nucleotides not matched to a gene: 7. Germline assignment: CDR1 MGHRA and CDR2 YSYEKL. The CDR3 covers 15 residues.